This TCR beta chain comes out of a study of OX40 agonist ivuxolimab in advanced cancers. Study-wide context: Enrolled patients in dose escalation had cancers that were hepatocellular carcinoma, melanoma, renal cell or head and neck cancer. Prior anti-PD-1, anti-PD-L1 or anti-CTLA-4 therapy was allowed; 35% to 40% had some. Study-wide findings and caveats: Among the least clonally expanded were partial responders at 0.1-3.0 mg/kg. More expanded clones were seen, on average, in CD8+ T cells than in CD4+.

As to this clone: Its specificity is not known.

The protocol was immunoSEQ multiplex PCR, while the TCRdb copy is restricted to in-frame clones and leaves out a portion. Altogether about 110,000 clones are present, around 90% being singletons, with the ten largest covering approximately 0.69%. Germline V gene data show CDR1 as WNHNN and CDR2 as SYGVQD (reference sequence). CDR3 length: 14 residues. V was clipped by 0 bases and J by 4 bases, with 10 bases between them. The receptor comes from an adult with an advanced solid tumor such as melanoma, head and neck, liver or kidney cancer. The chain joins TRBV10-1 to TRBJ2-7, with D possibly being TRBD2 (5 bases). The sequenced sample was CD4+ or CD8+ T cells sorted from blood, obtained in a trial of the OX40 agonist ivuxolimab. CDR3 DNA sequence: TGCGCCAGCAGTGAGTCTGGGAGCGCTTACGAGCAGTACTTC. This gives the protein CASSESGSAYEQYF.